Listed below are T cell receptor beta chains from one sample, sequenced in a study of regulatory T cells in long-lasting Graves disease. TCRdb recomputed calls from the multiplex PCR reads with MiXCR, one row per CDR3 protein. The sample contains fewer than 400,000 distinct CDR3 sequences, 15% to 20% of which appear only once. Sample: peripheral blood mononuclear cells (PBMCs), taken at new diagnosis, from a patient treated with antithyroid drugs. The receptors here all came from a female donor with Graves disease. The CDR3 runs from the conserved cysteine through the conserved F or W. Fields, in order: clone size, CDR3 length, J gene, V gene, CDR3 protein. A row's size may be missing; if present it is once, few, many or a size class.

abundance: few; len: 18; j_gene: TRBJ2-7; v_gene: TRBV6-2/TRBV6-3; CDR3aa: CASSARTSGRGVSGEQYF
abundance: many; len: 12; j_gene: TRBJ1-1; v_gene: TRBV20-1; CDR3aa: CSASDLGAEAFF
abundance: .; len: 14; j_gene: TRBJ2-7; v_gene: TRBV19; CDR3aa: CASSVSAGDYEQYF
abundance: many; len: 13; j_gene: TRBJ2-1; v_gene: TRBV12-3/TRBV12-4; CDR3aa: CASSLLAGKGEFF
abundance: many; len: 10; j_gene: TRBJ2-1; v_gene: TRBV29-1; CDR3aa: CSVQTYEQFF
abundance: many; len: 15; j_gene: TRBJ1-1; v_gene: TRBV7-2; CDR3aa: CASSRGGGGDTEAFF
abundance: few; len: 15; j_gene: TRBJ2-7; v_gene: TRBV20-1; CDR3aa: CSAQSPSGDTYEQYF
abundance: many; len: 15; j_gene: TRBJ1-2; v_gene: TRBV3-1; CDR3aa: CASSSRQTANYGYTF
abundance: many; len: 15; j_gene: TRBJ2-1; v_gene: TRBV7-2; CDR3aa: CASSIPGLAANEQFF
abundance: many; len: 14; j_gene: TRBJ1-5; v_gene: TRBV28; CDR3aa: CASSLDPQRGPQHF
abundance: many; len: 18; j_gene: TRBJ1-1; v_gene: TRBV3-1; CDR3aa: CASSQDSWQSTMNTEAFF
abundance: many; len: 14; j_gene: TRBJ2-7; v_gene: TRBV3-1; CDR3aa: CASSQVRGSYEQYF
abundance: many; len: 14; j_gene: TRBJ1-5; v_gene: TRBV6-1; CDR3aa: CASIWGEGNQPQHF
abundance: many; len: 11; j_gene: TRBJ1-2; v_gene: TRBV29-1; CDR3aa: CSEGAAGGYTF
abundance: many; len: 15; j_gene: TRBJ1-4; v_gene: TRBV5-1; CDR3aa: CASSSGIQDYEKLFF
abundance: many; len: 15; j_gene: TRBJ2-1; v_gene: TRBV12-3/TRBV12-4; CDR3aa: CASSLRHSSGGEQFF
abundance: .; len: 14; j_gene: TRBJ1-2; v_gene: TRBV3-1; CDR3aa: CASSQDRSGQGYTF
abundance: .; len: 14; j_gene: TRBJ2-7; v_gene: TRBV15; CDR3aa: CATTQGGTGYKQYF
abundance: .; len: 13; j_gene: TRBJ1-6; v_gene: TRBV19; CDR3aa: CASSVNENSPLHF
abundance: many; len: 17; j_gene: TRBJ2-3; v_gene: TRBV27; CDR3aa: CASSLVASAGAVDTQYF
abundance: .; len: 12; j_gene: TRBJ1-2; v_gene: TRBV6-1; CDR3aa: CASLGSGYGYTF
abundance: .; len: 13; j_gene: TRBJ1-2; v_gene: TRBV27; CDR3aa: CASSWSRSVGYTF
abundance: few; len: 17; j_gene: TRBJ1-2; v_gene: TRBV9; CDR3aa: CASSVVSSNDPNYGYTF
abundance: few; len: 15; j_gene: TRBJ2-2; v_gene: TRBV5-1; CDR3aa: CASSRGTRDTGELFF
abundance: many; len: 18; j_gene: TRBJ2-1; v_gene: TRBV4-1; CDR3aa: CASSQGLAGVHSYNEQFF
abundance: many; len: 11; j_gene: TRBJ2-7; v_gene: TRBV10-3; CDR3aa: CAISAGTGKYF
abundance: .; len: 15; j_gene: TRBJ2-5; v_gene: TRBV5-4; CDR3aa: CASSLGAPGKETQYF
abundance: many; len: 14; j_gene: TRBJ1-5; v_gene: TRBV12-3/TRBV12-4; CDR3aa: CASSDGTGTQPQHF
abundance: .; len: 14; j_gene: TRBJ2-3; v_gene: TRBV6-2/TRBV6-3; CDR3aa: CASSPTGETDTQYF
abundance: many; len: 16; j_gene: TRBJ2-1; v_gene: TRBV28; CDR3aa: CASSSLGTVSYNEQFF
abundance: .; len: 16; j_gene: TRBJ1-1; v_gene: TRBV2; CDR3aa: CASRPKKQGLNTEAFF
abundance: few; len: 17; j_gene: TRBJ2-3; v_gene: TRBV19; CDR3aa: CASASGLAGDRTDTQYF
abundance: .; len: 15; j_gene: TRBJ2-5; v_gene: TRBV5-1; CDR3aa: CASSLDRGLMETQYF
abundance: .; len: 16; j_gene: TRBJ2-3; v_gene: TRBV27; CDR3aa: CASSLTGTSPWYTQYF
abundance: few; len: 17; j_gene: TRBJ2-7; v_gene: TRBV7-2; CDR3aa: CASSLMSGLATSYEQYF
abundance: .; len: 13; j_gene: TRBJ1-1; v_gene: TRBV28; CDR3aa: CASSLTDSTEAFF
abundance: many; len: 11; j_gene: TRBJ2-1; v_gene: TRBV29-1; CDR3aa: CSVGVAGKQFF
abundance: .; len: 15; j_gene: TRBJ1-5; v_gene: TRBV19; CDR3aa: CASRTREAGNQPQHF
abundance: .; len: 15; j_gene: TRBJ2-1; v_gene: TRBV5-4; CDR3aa: CASSFPGGDQGEQFF
abundance: many; len: 14; j_gene: TRBJ1-2; v_gene: TRBV20-1; CDR3aa: CSALTSDPGYGYTF